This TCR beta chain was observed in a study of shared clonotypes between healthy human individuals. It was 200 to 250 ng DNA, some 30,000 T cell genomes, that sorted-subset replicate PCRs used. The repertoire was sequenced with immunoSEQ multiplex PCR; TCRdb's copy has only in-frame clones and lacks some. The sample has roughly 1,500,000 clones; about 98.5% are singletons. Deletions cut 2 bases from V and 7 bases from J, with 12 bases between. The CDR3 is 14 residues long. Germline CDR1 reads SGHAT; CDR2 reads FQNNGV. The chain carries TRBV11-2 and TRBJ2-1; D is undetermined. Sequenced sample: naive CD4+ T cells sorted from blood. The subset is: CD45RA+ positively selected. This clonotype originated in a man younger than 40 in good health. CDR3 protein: CASSLNHGGNEQFF. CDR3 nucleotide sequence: TGTGCCAGCAGCTTAAATCATGGCGGAAATGAGCAGTTCTTC.